Listed below are T cell receptor beta chains from one sample, sequenced in a study of blood T cells in healthy people across ages. TCRdb reprocessed the 5' RACE reads with MiXCR, giving one entry per CDR3 protein. This table has 800,000 or so distinct CDR3 sequences, 25% appearing once. This sample was also put to use in a study of T cells of mothers and their children.

The sample was blood. These receptors came from a boy between 10 and 17 years old in good health. The CDR3 runs from the conserved cysteine through the conserved F or W. The D gene is left open where the match is weak. Clone size is stated in some rows and not others, as once, few, many or a class when expanded.

V gene: TRBV15
clone size: few
J gene: TRBJ2-1
D gene: .
CDR3 DNA: TGTGCCACCAGCCGTCTCCGGGACATCAATGAGCAGTTCTTC
CDR3 protein: CATSRLRDINEQFF

V gene: TRBV29-1
clone size: few
J gene: TRBJ2-2
D gene: .
CDR3 DNA: TGCAGCGTGGCACCCGGGACATCGACCGGGGAGCTGTTTTTT
CDR3 protein: CSVAPGTSTGELFF

V gene: TRBV19
clone size: few
J gene: TRBJ1-1
D gene: TRBD1
CDR3 DNA: TGTGCCAGTACCGCGCCGACAGGGCTGAACACTGAAGCTTTCTTT
CDR3 protein: CASTAPTGLNTEAFF

V gene: TRBV7-9
clone size: .
J gene: TRBJ2-7
D gene: .
CDR3 DNA: TGTGCCAGCAGCCCCGGACAGAGTATCTACGAGCAGTACTTC
CDR3 protein: CASSPGQSIYEQYF

V gene: TRBV4-3
clone size: .
J gene: TRBJ2-7
D gene: TRBD1
CDR3 DNA: TGCGCCAGCAGCCAAAGTCGGACAGGGGGCAGCTACGAGCAGTACTTC
CDR3 protein: CASSQSRTGGSYEQYF

V gene: TRBV7-2
clone size: many
J gene: TRBJ1-1
D gene: .
CDR3 DNA: TGTGCCAGCAGCCTCCGGGGGACTGAAGCTTTCTTT
CDR3 protein: CASSLRGTEAFF

V gene: TRBV5-1
clone size: .
J gene: TRBJ2-3
D gene: TRBD2
CDR3 DNA: TGCGCCAGCAGCTTGGCCGATCTAGCGGGGTTTATTTCTAGCACAGATACGCAGTATTTT
CDR3 protein: CASSLADLAGFISSTDTQYF

V gene: TRBV7-2
clone size: .
J gene: TRBJ2-5
D gene: TRBD2
CDR3 DNA: TGTGCCAGTAGCGGGGGGAAACAAGAGACCCAGTACTTC
CDR3 protein: CASSGGKQETQYF

V gene: TRBV4-2
clone size: few
J gene: TRBJ2-7
D gene: .
CDR3 DNA: TGTGCCAGCAGCCAAGCGGAGCCCTACGAGCAGTACTTC
CDR3 protein: CASSQAEPYEQYF

V gene: TRBV7-2
clone size: .
J gene: TRBJ1-2
D gene: .
CDR3 DNA: TGTGCCAGCAGCTTAGGGCGGATGGGGTCCCCAGATGGCTACACCTTC
CDR3 protein: CASSLGRMGSPDGYTF

V gene: TRBV28
clone size: few
J gene: TRBJ1-4
D gene: .
CDR3 DNA: TGTGCCAGCAGCCCCGGGGGGCGCGGTGAAAAACTGTTTTTT
CDR3 protein: CASSPGGRGEKLFF

V gene: TRBV20-1
clone size: few
J gene: TRBJ2-7
D gene: TRBD2
CDR3 DNA: TGCAGTGCTAGAGATCGTCTAGCGGGCTCCTACGAGCAGTACTTC
CDR3 protein: CSARDRLAGSYEQYF

V gene: TRBV3-1
clone size: .
J gene: TRBJ2-5
D gene: TRBD2
CDR3 DNA: TGTGCCAGCAGCCAAAGCGGGACGCGGAGGCATCAAGAGACCCAGTACTTC
CDR3 protein: CASSQSGTRRHQETQYF

V gene: TRBV30
clone size: .
J gene: TRBJ2-5
D gene: TRBD1
CDR3 DNA: TGTGCCTGGAACTTCGGGACAGGGGGAGAGACCCAGTACTTC
CDR3 protein: CAWNFGTGGETQYF

V gene: TRBV6-1
clone size: .
J gene: TRBJ2-1
D gene: .
CDR3 DNA: TGTGCCAGCATTGAGGATTACTACAATGAGCAGTTCTTC
CDR3 protein: CASIEDYYNEQFF

V gene: TRBV20-1
clone size: .
J gene: TRBJ1-4
D gene: .
CDR3 DNA: TGCAGTGCTAGAGGGGGGGCAGGGGCTAACGAAAAACTGTTTTTT
CDR3 protein: CSARGGAGANEKLFF

V gene: TRBV25-1
clone size: once
J gene: TRBJ1-4
D gene: .
CDR3 DNA: TGTGCCAGCAGCCAGGATGCACCAACTAATGAAAAACTGTTTTTT
CDR3 protein: CASSQDAPTNEKLFF

V gene: TRBV18
clone size: .
J gene: TRBJ2-3
D gene: .
CDR3 DNA: TGTGCCAGCTCACCACCGGGCGCGGGGACAGATACGCAGTATTTT
CDR3 protein: CASSPPGAGTDTQYF

V gene: TRBV20-1
clone size: .
J gene: TRBJ1-2
D gene: .
CDR3 DNA: TGCAGTGCTAGACGGTCAGGGGACCCCTATGGCTACACCTTC
CDR3 protein: CSARRSGDPYGYTF

V gene: TRBV7-9
clone size: .
J gene: TRBJ2-7
D gene: .
CDR3 DNA: TGTGCCAGCAGCTTAGTGGGGTCCCCAGTCGGCGAGCAGTACTTC
CDR3 protein: CASSLVGSPVGEQYF

V gene: TRBV7-2
clone size: .
J gene: TRBJ2-3
D gene: .
CDR3 DNA: TGTGCCAGCAGCCCTATGGAGGGCCCAGATACGCAGTATTTT
CDR3 protein: CASSPMEGPDTQYF

V gene: TRBV27
clone size: .
J gene: TRBJ2-3
D gene: .
CDR3 DNA: TGTGCCAGCAGTTGGACTAACACAGATACGCAGTATTTT
CDR3 protein: CASSWTNTDTQYF

V gene: TRBV12-3/TRBV12-4
clone size: many
J gene: TRBJ2-4
D gene: .
CDR3 DNA: TGTGCCAGCAGCCCAACAACAGGCTCCAAAAACATTCAGTACTTC
CDR3 protein: CASSPTTGSKNIQYF

V gene: TRBV7-2
clone size: many
J gene: TRBJ2-1
D gene: .
CDR3 DNA: TGTGCCAGCAGCTTAGGCAGTTACAATGAGCAGTTCTTC
CDR3 protein: CASSLGSYNEQFF

V gene: TRBV6-2/TRBV6-3
clone size: few
J gene: TRBJ2-7
D gene: .
CDR3 DNA: TGTGCCAGCTCTCCAACGAGTAGCGGCTACGAGCAGTACTTC
CDR3 protein: CASSPTSSGYEQYF

V gene: TRBV3-1
clone size: .
J gene: TRBJ2-7
D gene: TRBD2
CDR3 DNA: TGTGCCAGCAGCCAACTTAGCGGGATCTCCTACGAGCAGTACTTC
CDR3 protein: CASSQLSGISYEQYF

V gene: TRBV5-1
clone size: few
J gene: TRBJ2-1
D gene: TRBD2
CDR3 DNA: TGCGCCAGCAGCCCACCCTCTAGCGGGAGCGTGGATGAGCAGTTCTTC
CDR3 protein: CASSPPSSGSVDEQFF

V gene: TRBV18
clone size: .
J gene: TRBJ1-1
D gene: .
CDR3 DNA: TGTGCCAGCTCACCATCGTTTTCAGGGCGGAACACTGAAGCTTTCTTT
CDR3 protein: CASSPSFSGRNTEAFF

V gene: TRBV20-1
clone size: .
J gene: TRBJ2-5
D gene: TRBD2
CDR3 DNA: TGCAGTGCTGGGCTAGCGGGTTACCAAGAGACCCAGTACTTC
CDR3 protein: CSAGLAGYQETQYF

V gene: TRBV29-1
clone size: many
J gene: TRBJ2-3
D gene: TRBD2
CDR3 DNA: TGCAGCGTTGTAAGCGGGGGGGCTTCAGATACGCAGTATTTT
CDR3 protein: CSVVSGGASDTQYF

V gene: TRBV15
clone size: few
J gene: TRBJ2-7
D gene: .
CDR3 DNA: TGTGCCACCAGCACAACCCGTTACGAGCAGTACTTC
CDR3 protein: CATSTTRYEQYF

V gene: TRBV4-2
clone size: .
J gene: TRBJ2-7
D gene: TRBD1
CDR3 DNA: TGTGCCAGCAGCCAAAGAACGACCCAGGGGGCAGGCGAGCAGTACTTC
CDR3 protein: CASSQRTTQGAGEQYF

V gene: TRBV5-1
clone size: .
J gene: TRBJ2-5
D gene: .
CDR3 DNA: TGCGCCAGCAGCTTGTTGCGGACAGCGAAAGAGACCCAGTACTTC
CDR3 protein: CASSLLRTAKETQYF

V gene: TRBV6-5
clone size: .
J gene: TRBJ1-2
D gene: .
CDR3 DNA: TGTGCCAGCAGTCGGGGGGAAGGGTATGGCTACACCTTC
CDR3 protein: CASSRGEGYGYTF

V gene: TRBV7-9
clone size: .
J gene: TRBJ2-5
D gene: TRBD2
CDR3 DNA: TGTGCCAGCAGCTTAAATCGGGAGGGCCGGGAGACCCAGTACTTC
CDR3 protein: CASSLNREGRETQYF

V gene: TRBV12-3/TRBV12-4
clone size: .
J gene: TRBJ1-4
D gene: .
CDR3 DNA: TGTGCCAGCAGTTTAGACAGGCCAACTAATGAAAAACTGTTTTTT
CDR3 protein: CASSLDRPTNEKLFF

V gene: TRBV27
clone size: few
J gene: TRBJ2-3
D gene: TRBD2
CDR3 DNA: TGTGCCAGCAGCCAAACTAGCGGGATATATCAGTATTTT
CDR3 protein: CASSQTSGIYQYF

V gene: TRBV4-2
clone size: many
J gene: TRBJ2-6
D gene: .
CDR3 DNA: TGTGCCAGCAGGTCGAGCTCTGGGGCCAACGTCCTGACTTTC
CDR3 protein: CASRSSSGANVLTF

V gene: TRBV6-5
clone size: .
J gene: TRBJ2-5
D gene: TRBD2
CDR3 DNA: TGTGCCAGCAGTTACGGCGGGGGGGTCGTGGAGACCCAGTACTTC
CDR3 protein: CASSYGGGVVETQYF

V gene: TRBV5-8
clone size: .
J gene: TRBJ1-5
D gene: .
CDR3 DNA: TGTGCCAGCAGCCGGGGCCCAAGCAATCAGCCCCAGCATTTT
CDR3 protein: CASSRGPSNQPQHF

V gene: TRBV3-1
clone size: .
J gene: TRBJ1-1
D gene: .
CDR3 DNA: TGTGCCAGCAGCCAAGTCGTTCCGGGTTCCACTGAAGCTTTCTTT
CDR3 protein: CASSQVVPGSTEAFF